This record concerns one TCR beta chain sequence. Germline V lookup: CDR1 SQVTM, CDR2 ANQGSEA. CDR3 length equals 13 residues. V shed 6 bases, J shed 4 bases, and the junction held 8 bases outside the gene matches. Original methodology: How many nucleated cells were present was estimated from reference gene primer amplification. Sequencing used immunoSEQ multiplex PCR; TCRdb keeps in-frame clones, though not all of them. V, J and clone size derive from that table, while D and trimming were established from the DNA sequence. The repertoire consists of roughly 220,000 clones, with roughly 84% occurring once and the leading ten covering 4.5% to 6%. These data originate in a study of blood T cell repertoires in COVID-19. Overall study: Sites across the United States, Italy and Spain contributed samples from acute and convalescent COVID-19. PBMCs, B-cell-depleted T cells, or T cells were the source of the cDNA or gDNA that made up the material.

The TCR comes from a woman aged 55-75 years who had recovered from COVID-19. J is TRBJ2-7 and V is TRBV29-1; 8 bases are shared with TRBD1. What was sequenced was peripheral blood. CDR3 DNA sequence: TGCAGCGTGACAGGGGACGTTAAGTACGAGCAGTACTTC. It specifies CSVTGDVKYEQYF.